Below are 10 T cell receptor beta chains sequenced from a single sample in a study of OX40 agonist ivuxolimab in advanced cancers. Only in-frame clones appear in the TCRdb table, and some are missing; sequencing was by immunoSEQ multiplex PCR. In the table there are some 19,000 clones, around 86% of which are singletons. Sequences were derived from CD4+ or CD8+ T cells sorted from blood, sampled in a trial of the OX40 agonist ivuxolimab. The source is an adult with an advanced solid tumor such as melanoma, head and neck, liver or kidney cancer.

The rearrangement uses TRBV28 and TRBJ1-1; D is perhaps TRBD1 (5 bases). Per the germline V gene, CDR1 is MDHEN and CDR2 is SYDVKM. The germline V and J ends were trimmed by 5 bases and 4 bases, with 14 bases remaining between them. The CDR3 is 14 amino acids. CDR3 protein: CASSAYQGSTEAFF. As DNA, the CDR3 is TGTGCCAGCAGTGCGTATCAGGGCTCCACTGAAGCTTTCTTT.

V usage is TRBV28 and J usage is TRBJ2-7; perhaps TRBD1 as D (6 bases). Germline V gene data show CDR1 as MDHEN and CDR2 as SYDVKM. The CDR3 covers 13 residues. Trimming shortened V by 6 bases and J by 0 bases, and 9 bases separated the two germline ends. As DNA, the CDR3 is TGTGCCAGCAGCCCAGGGGTCTCCTACGAGCAGTACTTC. Its protein is CASSPGVSYEQYF. Looking up the rest from reference TRBV28 and TRBJ2-7 gives the full variable domain: DVKVTQSSRYLVKRTGEKVFLECVQDMDHENMFWYRQDPGLGLRLIYFSYDVKMKEKGDIPEGYSVSREKKERFSLILESASTNQTSMYLCASSPGVSYEQYFGPGTRLTVT.

V and J are TRBV27 and TRBJ2-6; D possibly corresponds to TRBD2 (6 bases). The CDR3 covers 17 residues. Trimming took off 5 bases at V and 0 bases at J, with 14 bases between the two ends. In germline, CDR1 is MNHEY, CDR2 SMNVEV (reference sequence). The CDR3 DNA follows: TGTGCCAGCAGTCGGCGGAGGGAAAACTCTGGGGCCAACGTCCTGACTTTC. This encodes CASSRRRENSGANVLTF.

The V and J genes are TRBV9 and TRBJ2-2; the match to TRBD2 covers 7 bases. With V trimmed by 0 bases and J by 4 bases, 6 bases remained unmatched. Per germline, CDR1 SGDLS and CDR2 YYNGEE. CDR3 length: 16 amino acids. Here the CDR3 DNA reads TGTGCCAGCAGCGTAGTGGGAGGGATGAGCACCGGGGAGCTGTTTTTT. Its translation: CASSVVGGMSTGELFF.

The J gene is TRBJ2-7, the V gene TRBV6-1, with 8 bases matching TRBD2. The junction had 7 bases not matched to a gene; V was cut back by 3 bases and J by 3 bases. The length of the CDR3 is 15 residues. The germline V gene has CDR1 MNHNS and CDR2 SASEGT. The CDR3 sequence is CASSDGAGGHYEQYF. The CDR3 bases are TGTGCCAGCAGTGACGGGGCGGGAGGTCACTACGAGCAGTACTTC.

The genes are TRBV29-1 and TRBJ2-7; D gene unclear. CDR1 and CDR2 (germline): SQVTM, ANQGSEA. Trimming removed 1 base at V and 2 bases at J, with 6 bases between. The CDR3 runs 12 residues. The CDR3 region is CSVEGQTYEQYF. The CDR3 DNA sequence: TGCAGCGTTGAAGGGCAGACCTACGAGCAGTACTTC.

The chain uses TRBV7-6 and TRBJ2-3; D remains ambiguous. Trimming cost V 3 bases and J 3 bases, with 10 bases left between them. The CDR3 runs 14 residues. Germline V CDR1 and CDR2: SGHVS, FNYEAQ. CDR3 DNA sequence: TGTGCCAGCAGCTTCGGGTCTGGGACAGATACGCAGTATTTT. Its translation: CASSFGSGTDTQYF.

V gene TRBV7-3 combines with J gene TRBJ2-6; D call uncertain. V was cut by 2 bases and J by 0 bases, with 11 bases left in between. Germline V gene data show CDR1 as SGHTA and CDR2 as FQGTGA. This CDR3 is built from 17 residues. The chain's CDR3 is CASSLDDGPSGANVLTF. The CDR3 region has the DNA TGTGCCAGCAGCTTAGATGACGGCCCCTCTGGGGCCAACGTCCTGACTTTC.

This chain joins TRBV4-2 and TRBJ1-2; weak D call: TRBD1 (6 bases). CDR3 length: 15 residues. Germline V lookup: CDR1 LGHNA, CDR2 YNFKEQ. Trimming took 4 bases from V and 3 from J, leaving 15 bases between them. The chain's CDR3 is CASSPRTDSDYGYTF. CDR3 bases: TGTGCCAGCAGCCCCCGAACGGACAGTGACTATGGCTACACCTTC.

This chain links TRBV7-2 with TRBJ2-7; D gene uncertain. Germline loops: CDR1 SGHTA, CDR2 FQGNSA. This CDR3 spans 12 amino acids. V lost 5 bases and J 0 bases, leaving 5 bases between the germline ends. The CDR3 region is CASSGISYEQYF. Written as DNA, the CDR3 is TGTGCCAGCAGCGGCATCTCCTACGAGCAGTACTTC.